This T cell receptor (beta chain) was documented in a study of regulatory T cells in long-lasting Graves disease. For TCR beta, libraries came from iRepertoire HTBI primers and Arm-PCR of CDR3 regions. In TCRdb, the multiplex PCR reads were re-called with MiXCR into one record per CDR3 protein. This table has about 320,000 distinct CDR3 sequences, 18% appearing once. Time point defined: newly diagnosed GD, antithyroid drugs for less than 3 months. Generation of the TCR library employed RNA extracted from PBMCs. Germline CDR1 reads DFQATT; CDR2 reads SNEGSKA (reference sequence). The CDR3 length is 14 residues. V gave up 2 bases and J gave up 10 bases, with 18 bases separating them. As for this clonotype: This may be a read error, as it is one base from a much larger clone.

The sequence was obtained from a female donor with Graves disease. The material was peripheral blood mononuclear cells (PBMCs), obtained at new diagnosis, from a patient treated with antithyroid drugs. V is TRBV20-1 and J is TRBJ2-1; D unresolved. CDR3: CSARHNAPPYEQFF. CDR3 in DNA: TGCAGTGCTAGACATAACGCCCCCCCCTACGAGCAGTTCTTC.